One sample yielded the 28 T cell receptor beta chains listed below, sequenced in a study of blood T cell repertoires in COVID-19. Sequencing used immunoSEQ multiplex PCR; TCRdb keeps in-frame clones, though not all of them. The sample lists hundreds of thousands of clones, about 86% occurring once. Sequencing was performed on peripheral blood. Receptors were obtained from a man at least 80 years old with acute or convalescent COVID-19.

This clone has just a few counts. The CDR3 spells CASSFREANEKLFF. CDR3 nucleotide sequence: TGTGCCAGTAGTTTCAGGGAGGCTAATGAAAAACTGTTTTTT. The rearrangement uses TRBV19 and TRBJ1-4; maybe TRBD1 (5 bases). V lost 5 bases and J 3 bases, leaving 10 bases between the germline ends. This CDR3 comprises 14 residues. Germline V gene sequence: CDR1 LNHDA, CDR2 SQIVND (reference sequence).

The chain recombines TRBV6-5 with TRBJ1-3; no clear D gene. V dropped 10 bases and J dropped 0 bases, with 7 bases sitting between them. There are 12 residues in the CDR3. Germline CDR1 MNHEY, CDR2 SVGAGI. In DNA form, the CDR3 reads TGTGCCACTCGGGGCTCTGGAAACACCATATATTTT. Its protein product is CATRGSGNTIYF.

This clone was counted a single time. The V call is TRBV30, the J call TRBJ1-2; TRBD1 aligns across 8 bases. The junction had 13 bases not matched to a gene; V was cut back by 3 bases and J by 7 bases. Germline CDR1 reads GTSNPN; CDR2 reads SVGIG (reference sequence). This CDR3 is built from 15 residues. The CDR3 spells CAWRGGHRGSAGYTF. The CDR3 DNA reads TGTGCCTGGAGGGGTGGACACAGGGGGAGTGCTGGCTACACCTTC.

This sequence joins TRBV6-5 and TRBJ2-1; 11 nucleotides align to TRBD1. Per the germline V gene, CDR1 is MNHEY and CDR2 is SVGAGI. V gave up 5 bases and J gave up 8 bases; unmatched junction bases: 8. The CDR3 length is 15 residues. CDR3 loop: CASSNRDRGKYEQFF. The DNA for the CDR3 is TGTGCCAGCAGTAACCGGGACAGGGGGAAGTATGAGCAGTTCTTC.

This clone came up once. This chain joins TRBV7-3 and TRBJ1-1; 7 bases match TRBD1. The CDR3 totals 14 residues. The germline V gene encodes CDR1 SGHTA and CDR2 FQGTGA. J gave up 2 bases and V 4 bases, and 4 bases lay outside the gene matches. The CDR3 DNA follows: TGTGCCAGCAGCTCCCAGGGGGGTAACACTGAAGCTTTCTTT. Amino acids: CASSSQGGNTEAFF.

In DNA, the CDR3 is TGCGCCAGCAGCCTGGGACACTTACAGAATGAGCAGTTCTTC. As protein: CASSLGHLQNEQFF. This chain links TRBV4-1 with TRBJ2-1; D might be TRBD1 (6 bases). Trimming removed 4 bases from V and 7 bases from J, with 14 bases in between. CDR1 and CDR2 from the germline V gene are MGHRA and YSYEKL. The CDR3 has 14 residues.

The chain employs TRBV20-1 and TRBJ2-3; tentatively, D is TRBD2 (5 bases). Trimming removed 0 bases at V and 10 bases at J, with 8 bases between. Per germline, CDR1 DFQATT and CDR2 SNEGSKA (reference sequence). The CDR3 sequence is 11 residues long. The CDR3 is CSARDLGAQYF. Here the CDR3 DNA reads TGCAGTGCTAGAGATCTGGGAGCGCAGTATTTT.

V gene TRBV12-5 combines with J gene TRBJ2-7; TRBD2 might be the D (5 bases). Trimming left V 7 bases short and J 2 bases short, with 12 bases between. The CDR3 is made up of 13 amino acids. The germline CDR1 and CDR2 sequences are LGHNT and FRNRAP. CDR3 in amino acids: CASARGLAYEQYF. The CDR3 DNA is TGTGCTAGTGCTCGCGGACTCGCCTACGAGCAGTACTTC.

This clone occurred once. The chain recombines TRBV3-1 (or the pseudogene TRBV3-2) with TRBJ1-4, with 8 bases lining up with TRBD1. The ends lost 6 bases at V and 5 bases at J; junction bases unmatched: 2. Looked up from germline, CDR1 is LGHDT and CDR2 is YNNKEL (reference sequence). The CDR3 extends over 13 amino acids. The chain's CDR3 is CASRNRGNEKLFF. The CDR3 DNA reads TGTGCCAGCAGGAACAGGGGGAATGAAAAACTGTTTTTT.

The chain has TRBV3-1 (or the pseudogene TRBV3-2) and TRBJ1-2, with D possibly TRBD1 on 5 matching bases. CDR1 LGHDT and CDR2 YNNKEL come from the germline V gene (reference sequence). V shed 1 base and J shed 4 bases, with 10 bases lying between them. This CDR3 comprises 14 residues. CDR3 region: CASSQAGLSYGYTF. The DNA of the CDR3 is TGTGCCAGCAGCCAAGCAGGGTTGAGCTATGGCTACACCTTC.

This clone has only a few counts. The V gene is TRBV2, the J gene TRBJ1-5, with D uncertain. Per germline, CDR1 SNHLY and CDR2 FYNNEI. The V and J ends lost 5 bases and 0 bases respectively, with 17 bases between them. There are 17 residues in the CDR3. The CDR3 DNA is TGTGCCAGCAGTCCCCCGGTGGTAGCTTATAGCAATCAGCCCCAGCATTTT. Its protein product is CASSPPVVAYSNQPQHF.

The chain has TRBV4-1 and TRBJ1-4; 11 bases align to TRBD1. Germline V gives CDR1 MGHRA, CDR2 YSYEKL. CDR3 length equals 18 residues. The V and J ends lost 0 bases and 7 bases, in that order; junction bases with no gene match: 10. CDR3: CASSQDSRTGGFGEKLFF. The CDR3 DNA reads TGCGCCAGCAGCCAAGATTCCCGGACAGGGGGCTTTGGTGAAAAACTGTTTTTT.

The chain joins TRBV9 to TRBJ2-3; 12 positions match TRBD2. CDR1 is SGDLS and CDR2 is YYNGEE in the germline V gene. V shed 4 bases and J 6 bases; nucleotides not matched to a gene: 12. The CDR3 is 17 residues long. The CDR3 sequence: CASSPSASGRASDTQYF. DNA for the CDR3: TGTGCCAGCAGCCCCTCGGCTAGCGGGAGGGCCTCTGATACGCAGTATTTT.

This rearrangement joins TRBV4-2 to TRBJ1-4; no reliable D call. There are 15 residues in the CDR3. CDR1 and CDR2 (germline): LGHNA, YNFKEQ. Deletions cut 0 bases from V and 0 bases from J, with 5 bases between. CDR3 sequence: CASSQDRATNEKLFF. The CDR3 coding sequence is TGTGCCAGCAGCCAAGATAGAGCAACTAATGAAAAACTGTTTTTT.

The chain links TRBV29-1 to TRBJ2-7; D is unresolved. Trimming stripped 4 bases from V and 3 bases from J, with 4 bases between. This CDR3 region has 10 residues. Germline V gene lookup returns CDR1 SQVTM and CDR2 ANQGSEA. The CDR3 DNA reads TGCAGCGTTGGAGTCTACGAGCAGTACTTC. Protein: CSVGVYEQYF.

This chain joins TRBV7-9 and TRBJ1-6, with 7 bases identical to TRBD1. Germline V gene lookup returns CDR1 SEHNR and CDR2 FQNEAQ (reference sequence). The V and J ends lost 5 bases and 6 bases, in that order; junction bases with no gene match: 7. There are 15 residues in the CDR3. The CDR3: CASSTPGTVNSPLHF. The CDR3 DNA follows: TGTGCCAGCAGCACACCCGGGACAGTTAATTCACCCCTCCACTTT.

In DNA form, the CDR3 reads TGTGCCACCAGTGAAGCGGGGGGAACCTCTACTGAGCAGTTCTTC. Protein product: CATSEAGGTSTEQFF. The V and J genes are TRBV24-1 and TRBJ2-1; 9 bases match TRBD2. V shed 4 bases and J 9 bases; nucleotides not matched to a gene: 9. The CDR3 runs 15 residues. The germline gives CDR1 KGHDR, CDR2 SFDVKD.

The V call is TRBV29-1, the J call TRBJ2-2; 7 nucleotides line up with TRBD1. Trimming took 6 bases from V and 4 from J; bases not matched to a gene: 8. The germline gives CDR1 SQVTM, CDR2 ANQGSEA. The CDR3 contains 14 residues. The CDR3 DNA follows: TGCAGCGTCCGTGGTAACAGGGGCACCGGGGAGCTGTTTTTT. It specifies CSVRGNRGTGELFF.

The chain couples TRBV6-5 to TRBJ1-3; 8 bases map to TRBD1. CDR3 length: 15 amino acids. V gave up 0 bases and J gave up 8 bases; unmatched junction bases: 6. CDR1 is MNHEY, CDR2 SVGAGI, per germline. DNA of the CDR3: TGTGCCAGCAGTTACTCCCGGACAGGGCGAGACACCATATATTTT. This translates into CASSYSRTGRDTIYF.

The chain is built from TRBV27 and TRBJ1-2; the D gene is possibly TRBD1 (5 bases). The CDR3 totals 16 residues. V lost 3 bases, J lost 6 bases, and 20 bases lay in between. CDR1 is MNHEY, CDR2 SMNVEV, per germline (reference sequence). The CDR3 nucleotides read TGTGCCAGCAGTTTCTTCGGCACAGGATCGGTGGATGGCTACACCTTC. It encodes CASSFFGTGSVDGYTF.

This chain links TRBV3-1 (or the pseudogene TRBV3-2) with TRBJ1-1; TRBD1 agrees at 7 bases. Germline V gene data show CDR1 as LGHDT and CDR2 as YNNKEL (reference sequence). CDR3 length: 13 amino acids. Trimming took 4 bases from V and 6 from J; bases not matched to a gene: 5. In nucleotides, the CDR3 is TGTGCCAGCAGCCTTAGACAGGGTCCTGAAGCTTTCTTT. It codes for CASSLRQGPEAFF.

The CDR3, as DNA: TGCAGCGTTGGACCAAGACAGGACACGCACGAGCAGTACTTC. It encodes CSVGPRQDTHEQYF. The J gene is TRBJ2-7, the V gene TRBV29-1; TRBD1 is a possible D gene (6 bases). The germline V and J ends were trimmed by 4 bases and 5 bases, with 18 bases remaining between them. From germline, CDR1 is SQVTM and CDR2 ANQGSEA. The CDR3 runs 14 residues.

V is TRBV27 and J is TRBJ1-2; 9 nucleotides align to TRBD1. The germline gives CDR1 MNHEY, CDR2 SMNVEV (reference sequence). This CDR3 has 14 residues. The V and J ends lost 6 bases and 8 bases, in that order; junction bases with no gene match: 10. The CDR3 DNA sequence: TGTGCCAGCAGCCCTTCCGGGACAGGGAGCGGCTACACCTTC. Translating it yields CASSPSGTGSGYTF.

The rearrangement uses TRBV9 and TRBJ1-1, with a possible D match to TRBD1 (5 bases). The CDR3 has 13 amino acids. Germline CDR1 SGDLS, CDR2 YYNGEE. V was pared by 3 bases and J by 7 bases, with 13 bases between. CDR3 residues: CASSEGPDGEAFF. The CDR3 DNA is TGTGCCAGCAGCGAGGGGCCGGACGGTGAAGCTTTCTTT.

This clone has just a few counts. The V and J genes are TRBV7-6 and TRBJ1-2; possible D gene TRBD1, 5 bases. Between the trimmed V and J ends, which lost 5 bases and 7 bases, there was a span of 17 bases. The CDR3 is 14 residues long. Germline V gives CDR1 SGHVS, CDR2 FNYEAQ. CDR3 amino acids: CASSALSGVGGYTF. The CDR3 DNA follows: TGTGCCAGCAGCGCACTTTCGGGGGTGGGTGGCTACACCTTC. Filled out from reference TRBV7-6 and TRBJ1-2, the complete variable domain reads GAGVSQSPRYKVTKRGQDVALRCDPISGHVSLYWYRQALGQGPEFLTYFNYEAQQDKSGLPNDRFSAERPEGSISTLTIQRTEQRDSAMYRCASSALSGVGGYTFGSGTRLTVV.

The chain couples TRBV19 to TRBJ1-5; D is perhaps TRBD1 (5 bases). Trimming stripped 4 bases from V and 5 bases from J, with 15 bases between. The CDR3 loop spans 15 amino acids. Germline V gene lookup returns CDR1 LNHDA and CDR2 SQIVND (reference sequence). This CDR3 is CASSTSTALDQPQHF. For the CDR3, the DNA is TGTGCCAGTAGTACGTCGACAGCGCTGGATCAGCCCCAGCATTTT. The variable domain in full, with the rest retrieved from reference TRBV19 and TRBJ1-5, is DGGITQSPKYLFRKEGQNVTLSCEQNLNHDAMYWYRQDPGQGLRLIYYSQIVNDFQKGDIAEGYSVSREKKESFPLTVTSAQKNPTAFYLCASSTSTALDQPQHFGDGTRLSIL.

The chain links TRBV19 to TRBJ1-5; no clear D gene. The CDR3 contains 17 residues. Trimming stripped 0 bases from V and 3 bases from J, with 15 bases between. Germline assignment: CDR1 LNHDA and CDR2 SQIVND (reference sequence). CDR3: CASSIDRGLWINQPQHF. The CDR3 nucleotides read TGTGCCAGTAGTATAGATCGAGGATTATGGATCAATCAGCCCCAGCATTTT.

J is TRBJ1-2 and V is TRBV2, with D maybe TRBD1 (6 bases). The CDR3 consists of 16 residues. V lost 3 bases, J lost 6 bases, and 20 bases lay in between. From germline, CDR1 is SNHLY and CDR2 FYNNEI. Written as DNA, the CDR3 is TGTGCCAGCAGTGAGGAAAGGGGGAGATCAGTGAATGGCTACACCTTC. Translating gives CASSEERGRSVNGYTF.